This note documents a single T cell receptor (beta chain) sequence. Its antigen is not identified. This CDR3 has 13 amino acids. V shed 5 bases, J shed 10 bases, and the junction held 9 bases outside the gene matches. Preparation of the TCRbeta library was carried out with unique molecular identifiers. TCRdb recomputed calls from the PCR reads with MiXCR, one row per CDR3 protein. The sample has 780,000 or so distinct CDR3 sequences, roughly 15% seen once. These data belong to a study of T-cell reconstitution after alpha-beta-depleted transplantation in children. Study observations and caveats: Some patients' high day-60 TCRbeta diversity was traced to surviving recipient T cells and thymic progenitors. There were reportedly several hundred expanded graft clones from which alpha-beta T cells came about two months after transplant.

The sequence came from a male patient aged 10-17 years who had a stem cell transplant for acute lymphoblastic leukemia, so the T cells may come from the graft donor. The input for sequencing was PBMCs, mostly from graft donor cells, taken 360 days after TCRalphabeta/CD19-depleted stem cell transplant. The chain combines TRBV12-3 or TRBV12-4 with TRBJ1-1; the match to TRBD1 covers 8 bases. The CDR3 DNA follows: TGTGCCAGCAGTCTAACAGGGGGGGAAGGAGCTTTCTTT. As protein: CASSLTGGEGAFF.